The text below deals with one TCR beta chain. This entry belongs to a study of control samples from healthy donors and cancer patients. V was shortened by 1 base and J by 5 bases, with 9 bases between the two germline ends. The CDR3 covers 14 residues. CDR1 KGHSH and CDR2 LQKENI come from the germline V gene. Sequencing used immunoSEQ multiplex PCR; TCRdb keeps in-frame clones, though not all of them. In the table there are 100,000 to 150,000 clones, 80% to 95% of which are singletons. This chain uses TRBV18 with TRBJ1-5; a weak D match, TRBD1 (6 bases). The TCR was taken from a man aged 35-49 years in good health. Sequences were obtained from blood. DNA for the CDR3: TGTGCCAGCTCACCACGGACAGACCATCAGCCCCAGCATTTT. This gives the protein CASSPRTDHQPQHF.